This is a list of T cell receptor beta chains from one sample in a study of T cells after yellow fever vaccination. TCRdb independently ran MiXCR on the 5' RACE reads; one entry per CDR3 protein. The sample comprises hundreds of thousands of distinct CDR3 sequences, approximately 13% of which are singletons, and more than 12% rests with the top ten. This sample comprised PBMCs, obtained on the day of the yellow fever booster vaccination. Source of these receptors: a man aged 25 to 40 who received the YFV17D yellow fever vaccine. The CDR3 runs from the conserved cysteine through the conserved F or W. The D gene is left open where the match is weak. Clone size appears in some rows only: once, few, many, or a class for an expanded clone.

many | TRBD2 | TRBJ2-1 | TRBV12-3/TRBV12-4 | CASSPAGVGNEQFF | TGTGCCAGCAGTCCAGCGGGAGTTGGGAATGAGCAGTTCTTC
few | TRBD2 | TRBJ2-7 | TRBV20-1 | CSASYSGTYEQYF | TGCAGTGCTAGTTATAGCGGGACCTACGAGCAGTACTTC
few | TRBD1 | TRBJ1-2 | TRBV19 | CASSEWTGSGYTF | TGTGCCAGTAGTGAATGGACAGGGAGCGGCTACACCTTC
few | NA | TRBJ2-7 | TRBV25-1 | CASRRFYEQYF | TGTGCCAGCCGACGGTTTTACGAGCAGTACTTC
few | NA | TRBJ2-1 | TRBV29-1 | CSVDLGAGNEQFF | TGCAGCGTTGATCTTGGTGCGGGAAATGAGCAGTTCTTC
NA | TRBD1 | TRBJ1-6 | TRBV12-3/TRBV12-4 | CASSLKGQDNSPLHF | TGTGCCAGCAGTTTAAAGGGACAGGATAATTCACCCCTCCACTTT
NA | NA | TRBJ1-1 | TRBV5-1 | CASSLAVGLNTEAFF | TGCGCCAGCAGCTTGGCGGTAGGGCTGAACACTGAAGCTTTCTTT
NA | NA | TRBJ1-1 | TRBV7-9 | CASSRGSLEAFF | TGTGCCAGCAGCCGAGGAAGCTTGGAAGCTTTCTTT
NA | NA | TRBJ1-5 | TRBV6-1 | CASSENRDSNQPQHF | TGTGCCAGCAGTGAAAACCGAGATAGCAATCAGCCCCAGCATTTT
NA | NA | TRBJ2-3 | TRBV12-3/TRBV12-4 | CASSSERIASTDTQYF | TGTGCCAGCAGTTCCGAGCGGATTGCTAGCACAGATACGCAGTATTTT
few | NA | TRBJ2-3 | TRBV5-6 | CASSGVGSSDTQYF | TGTGCCAGCAGCGGGGTGGGGAGTTCAGATACGCAGTATTTT
NA | TRBD2 | TRBJ2-7 | TRBV20-1 | CSARSGLGSYEQYF | TGCAGTGCTAGGTCTGGACTAGGCTCCTACGAGCAGTACTTC
NA | NA | TRBJ2-1 | TRBV20-1 | CSARGLALYNEQFF | TGCAGTGCTAGAGGGCTAGCGCTATACAATGAGCAGTTCTTC
many | NA | TRBJ2-7 | TRBV3-1 | CASSQFYEQYF | TGTGCCAGCAGCCAATTTTACGAGCAGTACTTC
NA | NA | TRBJ2-3 | TRBV6-1 | CASREGNTDTQYF | TGTGCCAGCAGGGAGGGGAACACAGATACGCAGTATTTT
NA | NA | TRBJ2-2 | TRBV12-3/TRBV12-4 | CASSLFGGKSGELFF | TGTGCCAGCAGTTTATTTGGTGGGAAATCCGGGGAGCTGTTTTTT
NA | NA | TRBJ2-5 | TRBV20-1 | CSAREVVRETQYF | TGCAGTGCTAGAGAGGTGGTAAGAGAGACCCAGTACTTC
few | NA | TRBJ2-1 | TRBV7-8 | CASSSREKGEQFF | TGTGCCAGCAGCTCTCGGGAGAAAGGTGAGCAGTTCTTC
few | NA | TRBJ1-2 | TRBV6-5 | CASSYTRDDYGYTF | TGTGCCAGCAGTTATACCAGGGACGACTATGGCTACACCTTC
NA | NA | TRBJ1-2 | TRBV14 | CASSPFDGKNTF | TGTGCCAGCAGCCCTTTTGACGGAAAGAACACCTTC
NA | NA | TRBJ2-5 | TRBV5-4 | CASSLSSAYQETQYF | TGTGCCAGCAGCTTGTCTAGCGCGTACCAAGAGACCCAGTACTTC
few | NA | TRBJ2-1 | TRBV20-1 | CSARVSSGRSSYNEQFF | TGCAGTGCTAGAGTTTCCTCGGGACGGAGCTCCTACAATGAGCAGTTCTTC
NA | TRBD2 | TRBJ2-3 | TRBV7-8 | CASSLAPSGSRDTQYF | TGTGCCAGCAGCTTAGCGCCTAGCGGGAGTAGAGATACGCAGTATTTT
few | NA | TRBJ2-5 | TRBV7-8 | CASSLQRVETQYF | TGTGCCAGCAGCTTACAGCGAGTCGAGACCCAGTACTTC
NA | TRBD1 | TRBJ1-1 | TRBV4-3 | CASSPGQGYGTEAFF | TGCGCCAGCAGCCCGGGACAGGGGTATGGCACTGAAGCTTTCTTT
few | NA | TRBJ1-1 | TRBV5-1 | CASSLGTGHFAFF | TGCGCCAGCAGCTTGGGAACAGGGCATTTTGCTTTCTTT
NA | NA | TRBJ2-5 | TRBV28 | CASSPHRSALQETQYF | TGTGCCAGCAGTCCTCACAGGAGTGCCCTCCAAGAGACCCAGTACTTC
few | NA | TRBJ2-2 | TRBV7-8 | CASSLGAGGGGTGELFF | TGTGCCAGCAGCTTAGGGGCCGGAGGAGGGGGGACCGGGGAGCTGTTTTTT
NA | NA | TRBJ1-2 | TRBV21-1 | CASSSPGLTVPNYGYTF | TGTGCCAGCAGCTCCCCAGGGCTGACAGTCCCTAACTATGGCTACACCTTC
few | NA | TRBJ2-7 | TRBV6-5 | CASSNRDPRDQQYF | TGTGCCAGCAGTAACCGGGACCCCAGAGACCAGCAGTACTTC
NA | NA | TRBJ2-3 | TRBV5-1 | CASSWGMINSGTDTQYF | TGCGCCAGCAGCTGGGGAATGATCAACTCGGGCACAGATACGCAGTATTTT
NA | TRBD2 | TRBJ2-7 | TRBV18 | CASSQETSFDEQYF | TGTGCCAGCTCACAGGAGACTAGCTTCGACGAGCAGTACTTC
NA | TRBD1 | TRBJ2-7 | TRBV28 | CASSPPGQGEEQYF | TGTGCCAGCAGTCCCCCGGGACAGGGTGAAGAGCAGTACTTC